This entry describes one TCR beta chain. These data are taken from a study of control samples from healthy donors and cancer patients. Repertoires were generated with immunoSEQ multiplex PCR, while TCRdb's copy carries only in-frame clones and drops some. The sample has roughly 120,000 clones, roughly nine tenths seen once. Losses at the gene ends were 1 base for V and 9 bases for J; bases not matched to a gene: 10. Germline-derived CDR1 and CDR2 are SGHAT and FQNNGV. The CDR3 has 17 residues. The J gene is TRBJ2-1, the V gene TRBV11-2, with 12 bases aligning to TRBD1. The receptor's source is a woman under 30 in good health. Sequencing input: blood. CDR3 sequence reads: CASSLVGWGQGAAEQFF. The CDR3 DNA reads as TGTGCCAGCAGCTTAGTAGGCTGGGGACAGGGGGCGGCTGAGCAGTTCTTC.